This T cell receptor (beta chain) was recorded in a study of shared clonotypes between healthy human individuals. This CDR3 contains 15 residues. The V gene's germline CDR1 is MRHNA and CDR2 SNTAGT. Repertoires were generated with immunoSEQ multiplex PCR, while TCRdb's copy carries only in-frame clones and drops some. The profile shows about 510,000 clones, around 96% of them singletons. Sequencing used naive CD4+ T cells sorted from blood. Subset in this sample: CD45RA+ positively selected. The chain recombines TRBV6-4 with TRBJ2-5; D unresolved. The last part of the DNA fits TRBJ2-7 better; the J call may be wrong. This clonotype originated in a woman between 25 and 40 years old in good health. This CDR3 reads CASSARITPSYEQYF. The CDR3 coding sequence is TGTGCCAGCAGTGCCAGGATCACGCCCAGCTACGAGCAGTACTTC.